This note documents a single T cell receptor (beta chain) sequence. This sample is part of a study of blood T cell repertoires in COVID-19. Study details: PBMCs, B-cell-depleted T cells, or T cells were the source of the cDNA or gDNA that made up the material.

The CDR3 totals 14 residues. Original analysis: Reference gene primer amplification gave estimated nucleated cell counts. Sequencing used immunoSEQ multiplex PCR; TCRdb keeps in-frame clones, though not all of them. Clonal size and the V and J genes are those of that table, whereas D and trimming came from the DNA. The profile shows over 100,000 clones, roughly 80% of them singletons. Source material: peripheral blood. The origin of this receptor is a man aged 70-80 years with acute or convalescent COVID-19. The rearrangement links TRBV12-2 to TRBJ1-1; TRBD1, the table's D call, lacks a check against the DNA. TRBV12-2 is shown as a pseudogene. The CDR3 protein is CASRLGDRGSEAFF. The CDR3 nucleotides are TGTGCAAGTCGCTTAGGGGACAGGGGGTCTGAAGCTTTCTTT.